This T cell receptor (beta chain) is drawn from a study of blood T cell repertoires in COVID-19. As for the study in general: Researchers got acute and convalescent COVID-19 samples from the United States, Italy and Spain. PBMCs, B-cell-depleted T cells, or T cells provided the cDNA or gDNA that made up the material.

In the original workflow: Reference gene primers were amplified, and this amplification served to estimate nucleated cell counts. This table comes from immunoSEQ multiplex PCR, and its TCRdb copy is limited to in-frame clones, with some not included. V, J and clone size are taken as reported in that table, and D and trimming were inferred from the DNA itself. Found here are 30,000 to 45,000 clones, about 91% of them singletons; the top ten hold less than 5.5%. Germline-derived CDR1 and CDR2 are SGDLS and YYNGEE. CDR3 length equals 12 residues. Trimming took 3 bases from V and 8 from J, leaving 9 bases between them.

The source of this sequence is a woman between 70 and 85 years old with active COVID-19. Material for sequencing was peripheral blood. This chain connects TRBV9 to TRBJ2-1, with D perhaps matching TRBD1 (6 bases). The CDR3 sequence is CASSDRVHEQFF. In nucleotides, the CDR3 is TGTGCCAGCAGCGACAGGGTCCATGAGCAGTTCTTC.